This T cell receptor beta chain originates from a study of Graves' ophthalmopathy and Graves' hyperthyroidism. This clonotype was seen ten or more times. Its antigen is unknown. Given a much more abundant clone one base away, this may be a read error. With a duration under 3 months, ophthalmopathy in the donors showed moderate-to-severe activity, CAS ≥3 and NOSPECS ≥4. General study findings and limits: As the model predicted ophthalmopathy progression, it achieved a sensitivity of about 71% and a specificity of approximately 72%.

Germline assignment: CDR1 SGHTA and CDR2 FQGNSA. V was trimmed by 5 bases and J by 0 bases, leaving 5 bases between them. The CDR3 totals 12 residues. RNA transcripts served as template for amplifying TCR beta CDR3 sequences. RT-PCR in the first round used HTBI primers; a second-round multiplex PCR followed. TCRdb itself ran the multiplex PCR reads through MiXCR, one entry per CDR3 protein. The data hold a few hundred thousand distinct CDR3 sequences, with about 16% observed a single time. This chain uses TRBV7-2 with TRBJ2-7; D not certain. Sample: peripheral blood. This TCR was sampled from a woman aged 18-29 years with Graves' ophthalmopathy. The CDR3 spells CASSVSSYEQYF. In nucleotides, the CDR3 is TGTGCCAGCAGCGTGAGCTCCTACGAGCAGTACTTC.